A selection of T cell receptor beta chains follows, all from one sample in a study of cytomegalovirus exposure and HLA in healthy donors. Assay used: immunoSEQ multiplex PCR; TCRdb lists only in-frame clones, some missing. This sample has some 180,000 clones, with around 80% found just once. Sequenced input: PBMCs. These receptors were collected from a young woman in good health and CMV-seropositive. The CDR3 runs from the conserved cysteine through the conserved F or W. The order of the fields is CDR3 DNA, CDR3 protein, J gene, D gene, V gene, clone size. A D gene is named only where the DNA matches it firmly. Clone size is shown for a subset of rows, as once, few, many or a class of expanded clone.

TGTGCCAGCAGCGTAGGCCAGGGTGGCAATTCACCCCTCCACTTT,CASSVGQGGNSPLHF,TRBJ1-6,NA,TRBV9,NA
TGTGCCAGCAGACAGGGGGCTGGAGGCTATGGCTACACCTTC,CASRQGAGGYGYTF,TRBJ1-2,TRBD1,TRBV6-6,once
TGCAGCTTTGCCGGGACTAGCTCAAAATGGGAGACCCAGTACTTC,CSFAGTSSKWETQYF,TRBJ2-5,TRBD2,TRBV29-1,few
TGTGCCACCAGCAAGACGGGGGAGACCCAGTACTTC,CATSKTGETQYF,TRBJ2-5,NA,TRBV15,NA
TGTGCCAGCAGCGACAGAGGCCCCTACAATGAGCAGTTCTTC,CASSDRGPYNEQFF,TRBJ2-1,NA,TRBV6-5,NA
TGTGCCAGCCCGGCGGTGCGGGGCTACTCCTACGAGCAGTACTTC,CASPAVRGYSYEQYF,TRBJ2-7,NA,TRBV21-1,NA
TGCGCCAGCAGCTCGACAGGGGGATACAATGAGCAGTTCTTC,CASSSTGGYNEQFF,TRBJ2-1,TRBD1,TRBV5-1,NA
TGCGCCAGCAGCCAAGACGCGGGGTCCGAGACCCAGTACTTC,CASSQDAGSETQYF,TRBJ2-5,NA,TRBV4-1,NA
TGTGCCAGCAGAGAGCCGGGACTAGTTTACAATGAGCAGTTCTTC,CASREPGLVYNEQFF,TRBJ2-1,TRBD2,TRBV27,few
TGTGCCAGCAGGGGGACCGCGACTAGCGTCTACGAGCAGTACTTC,CASRGTATSVYEQYF,TRBJ2-7,TRBD2,TRBV9,few
TGTGCCAGCAGCTTAGGGGTCGGGGGTAGCAATCAGCCCCAGCATTTT,CASSLGVGGSNQPQHF,TRBJ1-5,NA,TRBV7-9,NA
TGTGCCAGCAGCGCAGGGGTGAAAGCGGGAGGGCCCGACGGGGAGCTGTTTTTT,CASSAGVKAGGPDGELFF,TRBJ2-2,TRBD2,TRBV9,NA
TGCGCCAGCAGCCAAGGTGGAACAGGGAATAGGGAGACCCAGTACTTC,CASSQGGTGNRETQYF,TRBJ2-5,NA,TRBV4-3,NA
TGTGCCAGCAGCGTAGGCGCCGAGCAGTACTTC,CASSVGAEQYF,TRBJ2-7,NA,TRBV9,NA
TGTGCCAGCAGCCTGACTAGCGGGCCCGCTGGGGAGCAGTACTTC,CASSLTSGPAGEQYF,TRBJ2-7,TRBD2,TRBV7-9,NA
TGTGCCAGCAGTTACCAGGGTATGGTGGAGACCCAGTACTTC,CASSYQGMVETQYF,TRBJ2-5,NA,TRBV27,NA
TGCGCCAGCAGCCAAGATCTTATTGATGAAAAACTGTTTTTT,CASSQDLIDEKLFF,TRBJ1-4,NA,TRBV4-3,once
TGTGCCAGCAGCTTACAGGATCATGAAAAACTGTTTTTT,CASSLQDHEKLFF,TRBJ1-4,NA,TRBV7-2,once
TGTGCCAGCAGCCCCACCCGTACTAGCGGGTATTCGCAGTTCTTC,CASSPTRTSGYSQFF,TRBJ2-1,TRBD2,TRBV6-5,NA
TGTGCCAGCAGCTGGGACCGGACTAGCGGGGCCATCAATGAGCAGTTCTTC,CASSWDRTSGAINEQFF,TRBJ2-1,TRBD2,TRBV7-8,NA
TGTGCCAGCGGAAACCAGGGGGCCTACGAGCAGTACTTC,CASGNQGAYEQYF,TRBJ2-7,TRBD1,TRBV6-5,few
TGCGCCAGCAGCCAAGGTTCGATTAGCCGCGTCGGCAAAAACATTCAGTACTTC,CASSQGSISRVGKNIQYF,TRBJ2-4,NA,TRBV4-1,NA
TGCAGCGTTGGGGCGCTAGCGGGGGCCACAGATACGCAGTATTTT,CSVGALAGATDTQYF,TRBJ2-3,TRBD2,TRBV29-1,NA
TGTGCCAGCAGTCCGCTTCCGGGACAGGGGGTCTACGAGCAGTACTTC,CASSPLPGQGVYEQYF,TRBJ2-7,TRBD1,TRBV27,NA
TGTGCCAGCAGCCCCTGGACAGGGTACACTGAAGCTTTCTTT,CASSPWTGYTEAFF,TRBJ1-1,TRBD1,TRBV7-2,NA
TGTGCCAGCAGTTTCCAGCAGGGTGCTATCGGGGAGCTGTTTTTT,CASSFQQGAIGELFF,TRBJ2-2,NA,TRBV27,once
TGTGCCAGCAGCCGAACTAGCGGGAGCTCCTACAATGAGCAGTTCTTC,CASSRTSGSSYNEQFF,TRBJ2-1,TRBD2,TRBV7-8,NA
TGTGCCAGCAGTTGGGGACAGGGTGCCTCACCCCTCCACTTT,CASSWGQGASPLHF,TRBJ1-6,TRBD1,TRBV27,few
TGTGCCTGGAGTCGAGGGGGCCCCTCCTACGAGCAGTACTTC,CAWSRGGPSYEQYF,TRBJ2-7,TRBD1,TRBV30,NA
TGTGCCAGCAGTTACTCTGGGACTGAGACTACCGTGGAGCAGTACTTC,CASSYSGTETTVEQYF,TRBJ2-7,NA,TRBV6-5,NA
TGTGCCAGCAGCCCAGGGGGCGAGGAAGAGACCCAGTACTTC,CASSPGGEEETQYF,TRBJ2-5,TRBD1,TRBV11-2,NA
TGTGCTCGTGGGGCAGGGGGCACCCCATATGGCTACACCTTC,CARGAGGTPYGYTF,TRBJ1-2,TRBD1,TRBV5-3,NA
TGTGCCAGCAGTGGAGGTGCCCTGAATAGCAATCAGCCCCAGCATTTT,CASSGGALNSNQPQHF,TRBJ1-5,NA,TRBV5-8,NA
TGCGCCAGCAGCCAATACGGACAGAGGAAGAATTCACCCCTCCACTTT,CASSQYGQRKNSPLHF,TRBJ1-6,NA,TRBV4-1,NA
TGTGCCAGCAGCCCCGCAGCCCCCAGGGGCGGGAGCACAGATACGCAGTATTTT,CASSPAAPRGGSTDTQYF,TRBJ2-3,NA,TRBV7-6,NA
TGCGCCAGCAGCCAAACTAAGGGACAGGGGATTCCTGAAGCTTTCTTT,CASSQTKGQGIPEAFF,TRBJ1-1,TRBD1,TRBV4-1,NA
TGTGCCTCTAGAGTCCGGGACAGCACCTACAATGAGCAGTTCTTC,CASRVRDSTYNEQFF,TRBJ2-1,TRBD1,TRBV6-1,NA
TGTGCCAGCAGTGAAAGGTCGCTCCAGGGGGTACAGAACACTGAAGCTTTCTTT,CASSERSLQGVQNTEAFF,TRBJ1-1,TRBD1,TRBV6-1,NA
TGTGCCAGCAGTTACTTCGGGCAGGGGACTAGCTATGGCTACACCTTC,CASSYFGQGTSYGYTF,TRBJ1-2,NA,TRBV6-5,NA
TGTGCCAGCAAAACAGGGGGCTGGGAGACCCAGTACTTC,CASKTGGWETQYF,TRBJ2-5,TRBD1,TRBV2,NA
TGTGCCAGCAGACTAGCGGGGGCGAGCACCGGGGAGCTGTTTTTT,CASRLAGASTGELFF,TRBJ2-2,TRBD2,TRBV7-2,NA
TGTGCCCTCGAGGGCTGGGATGAAAAACTGTTTTTT,CALEGWDEKLFF,TRBJ1-4,NA,TRBV7-9,NA
TGTGCCAGCAGCGAACGACAGTTAACATCCTACGAGCAGTACTTC,CASSERQLTSYEQYF,TRBJ2-7,NA,TRBV6-5,once
TGTGCCAGCAGCTCCGGACAGGGGGGAATAGATACGCAGTATTTT,CASSSGQGGIDTQYF,TRBJ2-3,TRBD1,TRBV5-4,NA
TGTGCCAGCAATATCCGAGGGTATAATTCACCCCTCCACTTT,CASNIRGYNSPLHF,TRBJ1-6,NA,TRBV6-1,NA
TGTGCCAGCAGACGAACAGTAACCTACGAGCAGTACTTC,CASRRTVTYEQYF,TRBJ2-7,NA,TRBV6-5,few
TGTGCCAGCAGCCTGACAGGCTTTGTCTACGAGCAGTACTTC,CASSLTGFVYEQYF,TRBJ2-7,NA,TRBV27,NA
TGTGCCAGCAGCTTGGGAGGACTAGCGGGAAGCCAAGAGACCCAGTACTTC,CASSLGGLAGSQETQYF,TRBJ2-5,TRBD2,TRBV5-6,NA
TGCGCCAGCAGTCGTCTGGAGGGGATAGAGACCCAGTACTTC,CASSRLEGIETQYF,TRBJ2-5,NA,TRBV4-1,NA
TGTGCCAGCAGCCGCGGCCTGGGGCGGACTAGCGGGAGTTATACAGATACGCAGTATTTT,CASSRGLGRTSGSYTDTQYF,TRBJ2-3,TRBD2,TRBV11-3,NA